This T cell receptor beta chain was sequenced during a study of identical twins. From germline, CDR1 is MNHNS and CDR2 SASEGT. The CDR3 length is 15 residues. The V and J ends lost 8 bases and 4 bases, in that order; junction bases with no gene match: 12. Using its own MiXCR run on the 5' RACE reads, TCRdb lists one record per CDR3 protein. The sample includes about 810,000 distinct CDR3 sequences, about 12% of them seen just once. This sample also belongs to another study, concerning yellow fever vaccine responses in identical twins.

Sequencing was done on a sample of PBMCs. This rearrangement joins TRBV6-1 to TRBJ1-1; 8 nucleotides align to TRBD1. The sequence derives from a woman under 30 in good health. The CDR3 DNA is TGTGCCAGCTTAGGGACAGGCCGGAGGGCCACTGAAGCTTTCTTT. Translating gives CASLGTGRRATEAFF.